The next 6 T cell receptor beta chains were all read from a single sample in a study of T cell repertoires in cytomegalovirus infection. No antigens are known for them. From the reads, TCRdb called clonotypes with MiXCR, one entry per CDR3 protein. The sample records approximately 30,000 distinct CDR3 sequences, under 20% being singletons. This sample comprised CD8+ T cells from cultured PBMCs, obtained from culture after CMV antigen stimulation. All receptors come from a human donor in good health (CMV status not recorded). Some clones in this sample may be carry-over from other donors' samples.

V and J are TRBV6-1 and TRBJ2-7; 8 bases map to TRBD2. The V segment lost 2 bases and the J segment 3 bases; nucleotides outside the gene matches: 6. CDR1 and CDR2 (germline): MNHNS, SASEGT. CDR3 length: 15 amino acids. The CDR3 sequence: CASSETISGIYEQYF. The CDR3 DNA is TGTGCCAGCAGTGAAACGATTAGCGGGATCTACGAGCAGTACTTC.

This clonotype was recorded once. The rearrangement links TRBV7-9 to TRBJ1-1; possible D gene TRBD1, 6 bases. CDR1 SEHNR and CDR2 FQNEAQ come from the germline V gene (reference sequence). V was trimmed by 9 bases and J by 5 bases, leaving 13 bases between them. CDR3 size: 12 residues. CDR3 in amino acids: CASSRGRTEAFF. For the CDR3, the DNA is TGTGCCAGTTCACGGGGGCGAACTGAAGCTTTCTTT. The variable domain in full, completed from reference TRBV7-9 and TRBJ1-1, reads DTGVSQNPRHKITKRGQNVTFRCDPISEHNRLYWYRQTLGQGPEFLTYFQNEAQLEKSRLLSDRFSAERPKGSFSTLEIQRTEQGDSAMYLCASSRGRTEAFFGQGTRLTVV.

In this sample, this clonotype turned up a few times. V gene TRBV12-3 or TRBV12-4 combines with J gene TRBJ1-1; TRBD1 is a possible D gene (6 bases). V gave up 3 bases and J gave up 5 bases, with 10 bases separating them. The CDR3 is made up of 13 amino acids. The CDR3 DNA follows: TGTGCCAGCAGTTTGCGGGGGCTGACTGAAGCTTTCTTT. This encodes CASSLRGLTEAFF.

CDR3 DNA sequence: TGCGCCAGCAGCCAAGAAGGGGCTAACACTGAAGCTTTCTTT. Protein: CASSQEGANTEAFF. The chain carries TRBV4-1 and TRBJ1-1; D perhaps matches TRBD1 (5 bases). Germline CDR1 reads MGHRA; CDR2 reads YSYEKL. The V gene lost 0 bases and the J gene lost 2 bases, with 7 bases spanning the gap. The CDR3 runs to 14 residues.

This chain joins TRBV28 and TRBJ2-7; no firm D call. Looked up from germline, CDR1 is MDHEN and CDR2 is SYDVKM. Trimming removed 7 bases at V and 3 bases at J, with 10 bases between. The CDR3 has 12 residues. DNA for the CDR3: TGTGCCAGCACCCCCGATTTCTACGAGCAGTACTTC. Its translation: CASTPDFYEQYF.

The chain is built from TRBV7-8 and TRBJ2-3; TRBD2 agrees at 10 bases. The germline V gene has CDR1 SGHVS and CDR2 FQNEAQ. The trim removed 0 bases at V and 5 bases at J, leaving 14 bases unmatched. CDR3 length: 19 amino acids. This chain's CDR3 is CASSLASRGAGGPEDTQYF. The CDR3, as DNA: TGTGCCAGCAGCTTAGCCTCTCGTGGAGCGGGGGGGCCCGAAGATACGCAGTATTTT.